A single sample gave rise to the 7 T cell receptor beta chains below, sequenced in a study of blood T cell repertoires in COVID-19. The table came from immunoSEQ multiplex PCR; TCRdb's copy has only in-frame clones and leaves some out. The sample holds roughly 63,000 clones, around nine tenths seen once. The specimen sequenced was peripheral blood. These receptors all come from a woman in her fifties or sixties with active or convalescent COVID-19.

The V gene is TRBV2, the J gene TRBJ2-7; unclear D gene. Germline V lookup: CDR1 SNHLY, CDR2 FYNNEI. The CDR3 has 13 amino acids. V lost 10 bases, J lost 4 bases, and 17 bases lay in between. Here the CDR3 DNA reads TGTGCCATACAGAATGACGCCGGTTACGAGCAGTACTTC. Its translation: CAIQNDAGYEQYF.

The rearrangement links TRBV18 to TRBJ2-5; possible D gene TRBD1, 6 bases. The CDR3 is 15 amino acids. Germline values: CDR1 KGHSH, CDR2 LQKENI. V lost 1 base to trimming and J lost 1 base, with 10 bases between them. For the CDR3, the DNA is TGTGCCAGCTCACCACGTACAGGGCCCCAAGAGACCCAGTACTTC. Its protein product is CASSPRTGPQETQYF.

This clone was detected only once. This chain uses TRBV5-1 with TRBJ2-5; D not certain. Trimming removed 4 bases from V and 2 bases from J, with 9 bases in between. Germline V gives CDR1 SGHRS, CDR2 YFSETQ. CDR3 size: 13 residues. The DNA for the CDR3 is TGCGCCAGCAGCCGAGGAGAACAAGAGACCCAGTACTTC. Amino acid sequence: CASSRGEQETQYF.

The CDR3 DNA is TGTGCCAGCTCACCAAGCGGGAGACCCTACGAGCAGTACTTC. Translated, it gives CASSPSGRPYEQYF. V usage is TRBV18 and J usage is TRBJ2-7, with TRBD2 matching over 8 bases. The ends lost 2 bases at V and 2 bases at J; junction bases unmatched: 2. Germline CDR1 is KGHSH and CDR2 is LQKENI. There are 14 residues in the CDR3.

The J gene is TRBJ2-3, the V gene TRBV24-1; 7 bases match TRBD1. Trimming at V came to 5 bases and at J to 0 bases, leaving 4 bases not matched to a gene. This CDR3 is built from 15 residues. The V gene's germline CDR1 is KGHDR and CDR2 SFDVKD. CDR3 residues: CATSATTGSTDTQYF. The CDR3 DNA reads as TGTGCCACCAGTGCGACGACAGGGAGCACAGATACGCAGTATTTT.

The rearrangement joins TRBV11-2 to TRBJ1-5; D gene ambiguous. Germline assignment: CDR1 SGHAT and CDR2 FQNNGV. Trimming removed 5 bases at V and 0 bases at J, with 11 bases between. CDR3 size: 15 residues. CDR3 DNA: TGTGCCAGCAGCCCGACCCTAGATAGCAATCAGCCCCAGCATTTT. Protein: CASSPTLDSNQPQHF. The full variable domain, rest sourced from reference TRBV11-2 and TRBJ1-5, is EAGVAQSPRYKIIEKRQSVAFWCNPISGHATLYWYQQILGQGPKLLIQFQNNGVVDDSQLPKDRFSAERLKGVDSTLKIQPAKLEDSAVYLCASSPTLDSNQPQHFGDGTRLSIL.

V gene TRBV14 combines with J gene TRBJ2-7, with D tentatively TRBD2 (5 bases). The germline CDR1 and CDR2 sequences are SGHDN and FVKESK. V was cut by 4 bases and J by 5 bases, with 15 bases left in between. The CDR3 runs 14 residues. CDR3: CASSLRVGRHEQYF. As DNA, the CDR3 is TGTGCCAGCAGCCTGAGGGTCGGTCGCCACGAGCAGTACTTC.